A single sample is the source of the 3 T cell receptor beta chains below, sequenced in a study of blood T cells in healthy people across ages. Primed by a sample-barcoded 5' primer and a J-beta primer mix, a second PCR proceeded for about 7 to 11 cycles. TCRdb reprocessed the 5' RACE reads with MiXCR, giving one entry per CDR3 protein. Counted here are over 500,000 distinct CDR3 sequences, roughly a quarter occurring once; the ten biggest clones make up approximately 3.6%. This same sample was also part of a study on T cells of mothers and their children.

The sequenced sample consisted of blood. The source is a boy younger than 10 in good health.

The rearrangement links TRBV2 to TRBJ2-3; 7 bases are a match to TRBD2. Germline V gene lookup returns CDR1 SNHLY and CDR2 FYNNEI. Trimming took 7 bases from V and 4 from J; bases not matched to a gene: 8. This CDR3 has 14 residues. The CDR3 sequence: CASTTGGLADTQYF. In nucleotides, the CDR3 is TGTGCCAGCACAACGGGAGGTTTGGCAGATACGCAGTATTTT.

This clonotype was seen only a few times. One end of the junction varies from germline; a read error may be responsible. J is TRBJ2-7 and V is TRBV20-1, with TRBD2 matching 12 bases. CDR1 and CDR2 (germline): DFQATT, SNEGSKA (reference sequence). The length of the CDR3 is 15 residues. The CDR3 loop reads CSAGDQTSGSYEQYF. The DNA of the CDR3 is TGCAGTGCTGGAGATCAGACTAGCGGGAGCTACGAGCAGTACTTC.

This clonotype was counted between two and nine times. The rearrangement joins TRBV7-9 to TRBJ2-5, with D perhaps matching TRBD2 (5 bases). Gene TRBJ2-1 matches the end of the DNA better, so the J call may be wrong. This CDR3 contains 12 residues. Germline-derived CDR1 and CDR2 are SEHNR and FQNEAQ (reference sequence). CDR3 coding DNA: TGTGCCAGCAGCTTGCCTGGAGGCGGGCAGTTCTTC. It is translated as CASSLPGGGQFF.